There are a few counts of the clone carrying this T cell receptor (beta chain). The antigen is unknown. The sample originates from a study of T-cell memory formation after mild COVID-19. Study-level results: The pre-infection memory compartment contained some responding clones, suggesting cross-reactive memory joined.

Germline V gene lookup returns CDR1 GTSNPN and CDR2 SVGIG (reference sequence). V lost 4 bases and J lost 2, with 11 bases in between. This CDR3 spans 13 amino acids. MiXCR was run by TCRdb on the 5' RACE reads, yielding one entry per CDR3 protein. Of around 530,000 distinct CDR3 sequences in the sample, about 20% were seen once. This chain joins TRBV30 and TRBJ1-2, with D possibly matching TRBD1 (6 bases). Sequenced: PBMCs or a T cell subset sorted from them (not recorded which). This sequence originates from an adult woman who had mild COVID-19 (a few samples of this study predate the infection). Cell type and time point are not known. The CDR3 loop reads CAWNVQGNYGYTF. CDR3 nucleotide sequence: TGTGCCTGGAATGTACAGGGAAACTATGGCTACACCTTC.